What follows are 25 T cell receptor beta chains derived from one specimen sequenced in a study of T cells in Graves' hyperthyroidism and ophthalmopathy. The source material, RNA transcripts, was used to amplify TCR beta CDR3 regions. A first-round RT-PCR of the TCR CDR3 used the HTBI primer set. Each CDR3 protein is one row after TCRdb ran MiXCR on the multiplex PCR reads. The sample has some 600,000 distinct CDR3 sequences; approximately 15% are singletons. Sequenced: blood. Receptor source: a woman in her thirties with Graves' hyperthyroidism that later progressed to Graves' ophthalmopathy.

There are a few counts of this clonotype. The CDR3 DNA is TGTGCCAGCAGCTGGTCCCGGGACAGGGACACTCAGTACTTC. Protein: CASSWSRDRDTQYF. This rearrangement joins TRBV7-2 to TRBJ2-4; the match to TRBD1 covers 9 bases. Germline assignment: CDR1 SGHTA and CDR2 FQGNSA. Trimming removed 4 bases from V and 12 bases from J; junction bases left unmatched: 10. The CDR3 totals 14 residues.

This clonotype was recorded a few times. This chain connects TRBV14 to TRBJ2-3; the D is unclear. The CDR3 has 14 residues. Per germline, CDR1 SGHDN and CDR2 FVKESK. Between the trimmed V and J ends, which lost 0 bases and 8 bases, there was a span of 12 bases. CDR3 protein: CASSQDGDPGTQYF. In DNA, the CDR3 is TGTGCCAGCAGCCAAGATGGGGATCCCGGTACGCAGTATTTT.

This clonotype has ten or more counts. The chain carries TRBV3-1 and TRBJ2-7; 8 positions match TRBD1. V lost 4 bases and J lost 4; bases outside the gene matches: 24. The CDR3 runs 20 residues. The germline gives CDR1 LGHDT, CDR2 YNNKEL (reference sequence). The CDR3 sequence: CASSRGTGTTLYEAEYEQYF. In nucleotides, the CDR3 is TGTGCCAGCAGCCGCGGGACAGGCACCACTCTCTACGAGGCGGAGTACGAGCAGTACTTC.

This clonotype has ten or more counts. The V call is TRBV25-1, the J call TRBJ2-2, with 12 bases fitting TRBD1. Germline assignment: CDR1 MGHDK and CDR2 SYGVNS. The V and J ends lost 2 bases and 4 bases, in that order; junction bases with no gene match: 14. The CDR3 length is 20 residues. The CDR3 is CASSEVGLGQGAISTGELFF. CDR3 DNA: TGTGCCAGCAGTGAAGTGGGGCTGGGACAGGGGGCAATAAGCACCGGGGAGCTGTTTTTT.

This clonotype was detected ten times or more. This sequence joins TRBV5-1 and TRBJ1-4; D is unresolved. Looked up from germline, CDR1 is SGHRS and CDR2 is YFSETQ. CDR3 length: 16 residues. With 0 bases removed from V and 0 bases from J, the gap between germline ends came to 9 bases. The CDR3 bases are TGCGCCAGCAGCTTGGGAACGATCGCAACTAATGAAAAACTGTTTTTT. Translated, it gives CASSLGTIATNEKLFF.

The chain recombines TRBV5-8 with TRBJ1-3; D gene ambiguous. The V and J ends lost 0 bases and 0 bases respectively, with 10 bases between them. The CDR3 has 16 residues. CDR1 is SGHTS and CDR2 is YDEGEE in the germline V gene. The CDR3 sequence: CASSLEGGLSGNTIYF. The CDR3 nucleotides are TGTGCCAGCAGCTTGGAGGGAGGTCTCTCTGGAAACACCATATATTTT.

The rearrangement uses TRBV7-9 and TRBJ2-7; no reliable D call. The V end lost 3 bases, the J end lost 0 bases, and 15 bases lay between the germline ends. There are 16 residues in the CDR3. Per the germline V gene, CDR1 is SEHNR and CDR2 is FQNEAQ (reference sequence). The CDR3 protein is CASSFESGPVSYEQYF. The DNA of the CDR3 is TGTGCCAGCAGCTTTGAATCCGGGCCAGTCTCCTACGAGCAGTACTTC.

The chain recombines TRBV10-2 with TRBJ2-7; 10 bases are shared with TRBD1. This CDR3 contains 13 residues. Germline loops: CDR1 WSHSY, CDR2 SAAADI. J was trimmed by 3 bases and V by 8 bases; bases with no gene match: 4. The CDR3 is CASGTGAIYEQYF. CDR3 in DNA: TGCGCCAGCGGGACAGGGGCAATCTACGAGCAGTACTTC.

V and J are TRBV19 and TRBJ2-7; 7 bases map to TRBD2. CDR1 and CDR2 (germline): LNHDA, SQIVND (reference sequence). The CDR3 length is 13 residues. Trimming took 6 bases from V and 2 from J; bases not matched to a gene: 4. The CDR3 DNA reads as TGTGCCAGTAGAGGCGGGGGTACCTACGAGCAGTACTTC. Translating it yields CASRGGGTYEQYF.

The chain couples TRBV30 to TRBJ2-1; D remains unclear. This CDR3 is 13 amino acids long. V was shortened by 0 bases and J by 8 bases, with 11 bases between the two germline ends. Germline CDR1 reads GTSNPN; CDR2 reads SVGIG (reference sequence). CDR3 amino acids: CAWSVYLSDEQFF. In DNA, the CDR3 is TGTGCCTGGAGTGTATATCTGTCGGATGAGCAGTTCTTC.

Concerning this clonotype itself: One junction end disagrees with the germline gene, perhaps due to a read error. The chain has TRBV28 and TRBJ2-2; unclear D gene. Germline lookup yields CDR1 MDHEN and CDR2 SYDVKM. The CDR3 consists of 12 residues. The CDR3 here is CVSRPASGELFF. In nucleotides, the CDR3 is TGTGTCAGCAGGCCGGCCTCCGGGGAGCTGTTTTTT.

This rearrangement joins TRBV19 to TRBJ1-3; D gene uncertain. V was trimmed by 3 bases and J by 3 bases, leaving 6 bases between them. Germline V gene data show CDR1 as LNHDA and CDR2 as SQIVND (reference sequence). CDR3 length: 13 residues. The CDR3 nucleotides read TGTGCCAGTAGTATGGGTCGTGGAAACACCATATATTTT. This gives the protein CASSMGRGNTIYF.

Remarks on this clonotype: A single base separates this from a much larger clone, so it may be a read error. The chain links TRBV10-3 to TRBJ1-1; maybe TRBD1 (5 bases). The CDR3 loop spans 12 amino acids. V dropped 10 bases and J dropped 4 bases, with 13 bases sitting between them. CDR1 ENHRY and CDR2 SYGVKD come from the germline V gene. CDR3: CATRQRTTEAFF. The CDR3 DNA is TGTGCCACTCGACAGCGAACCACTGAAGCTTTCTTT.

The rearrangement uses TRBV11-1 and TRBJ2-7; TRBD1 agrees at 10 bases. The CDR3 totals 15 residues. Unmatched junction bases numbered 3, after V lost 2 bases and J lost 2 bases. The germline CDR1 and CDR2 sequences are SGHAT and FQDESV (reference sequence). The CDR3: CASSLRDRGAYEQYF. CDR3 nucleotide sequence: TGTGCCAGCAGCTTAAGGGACAGGGGAGCCTACGAGCAGTACTTC.

This clonotype has at least ten counts. The chain recombines TRBV6-1 with TRBJ1-1; D gene unclear. The germline V gene has CDR1 MNHNS and CDR2 SASEGT. The V end lost 5 bases, the J end lost 4 bases, and 14 bases lay between the germline ends. The CDR3 extends over 14 amino acids. The CDR3 here is CASSLSRFGTEAFF. CDR3 DNA sequence: TGTGCCAGCAGTTTGAGCCGGTTCGGCACTGAAGCTTTCTTT.

This clonotype was counted only a few times. The chain is built from TRBV15 and TRBJ1-3; no reliable D call. The CDR3 totals 14 residues. Per the germline V gene, CDR1 is LNHNV and CDR2 is YYDKDF (reference sequence). V was shortened by 4 bases and J by 3 bases, with 10 bases between the two germline ends. This CDR3 is CATSTGLGGNTIYF. The CDR3 DNA follows: TGTGCCACCAGCACAGGCCTGGGTGGAAACACCATATATTTT.

This clonotype was recorded at least ten times. J is TRBJ1-1 and V is TRBV11-3; D is undetermined. CDR1 and CDR2 (germline): SGHNT, YENEEA. V was clipped by 1 base and J by 1 base, with 13 bases between them. This CDR3 spans 16 amino acids. Written as DNA, the CDR3 is TGTGCCAGCAGCTTAGTTAAGGGTCGGGGGAACACTGAAGCTTTCTTT. Translation: CASSLVKGRGNTEAFF.

The rearrangement uses TRBV28 and TRBJ1-3; D unresolved. The V end was cut by 3 bases, the J end by 0 bases, with 12 bases between. CDR1 is MDHEN, CDR2 SYDVKM, per germline. This CDR3 is built from 16 residues. The CDR3 is CASSFRSRLSGNTIYF. CDR3 DNA sequence: TGTGCCAGCAGTTTTCGGAGCCGCCTCTCTGGAAACACCATATATTTT.

The table lists this clonotype with many counts. V usage is TRBV3-1 and J usage is TRBJ1-5; TRBD1 might be the D (5 bases). The CDR3 covers 16 residues. From germline, CDR1 is LGHDT and CDR2 YNNKEL (reference sequence). The V gene lost 4 bases and the J gene lost 4 bases, with 17 bases spanning the gap. The CDR3 DNA reads as TGTGCCAGCAGCCTGGGAGGGACTTTCGTTAATCAGCCCCAGCATTTT. Protein product: CASSLGGTFVNQPQHF. Combining the CDR3 with reference TRBV3-1 and TRBJ1-5 gives the whole variable domain DTAVSQTPKYLVTQMGNDKSIKCEQNLGHDTMYWYKQDSKKFLKIMFSYNNKELIINETVPNRFSPKSPDKAHLNLHINSLELGDSAVYFCASSLGGTFVNQPQHFGDGTRLSIL.

This clonotype has more than one count but fewer than ten. This sequence may be a read error, since a much larger clone differs from it by one base. This chain joins TRBV10-3 and TRBJ2-5; D is perhaps TRBD2 (6 bases). This CDR3 contains 14 residues. Germline V gene sequence: CDR1 ENHRY, CDR2 SYGVKD. This CDR3 is CAIGEWRDQETQYF. CDR3 coding DNA: TGTGCCATCGGTGAATGGAGGGACCAAGAGACCCAGTACTTC.

This chain links TRBV24-1 with TRBJ2-1; TRBD2 agrees at 9 bases. The V gene's germline CDR1 is KGHDR and CDR2 SFDVKD. This CDR3 contains 15 residues. Unmatched junction bases numbered 8, after V lost 4 bases and J lost 8 bases. CDR3 nucleotides: TGTGCCACCAGTGAAAGGGCTAGCGGGACGGATGAGCAGTTCTTC. Residues: CATSERASGTDEQFF.

This chain joins TRBV19 and TRBJ2-3; a weak D match, TRBD2 (5 bases). The CDR3 is made up of 13 amino acids. The V and J ends lost 3 bases and 5 bases respectively, with 9 bases between them. The germline V gene has CDR1 LNHDA and CDR2 SQIVND (reference sequence). CDR3 sequence: CASSILRGDTQYF. In DNA, the CDR3 is TGTGCCAGTAGTATCCTCCGGGGAGATACGCAGTATTTT.

Only a few counts were recorded for this clonotype. The chain joins TRBV6-5 to TRBJ2-1; D is unresolved. V lost 0 bases and J 2 bases, leaving 5 bases between the germline ends. Germline-derived CDR1 and CDR2 are MNHEY and SVGAGI. The CDR3 is 14 amino acids. CDR3 region: CASSYSVAYNEQFF. The CDR3 DNA is TGTGCCAGCAGTTACTCTGTGGCCTACAATGAGCAGTTCTTC.

This clonotype was detected a few times. Given a much more abundant clone one base away, this may be a read error. The J gene is TRBJ1-6, the V gene TRBV11-2, with no clear D. This CDR3 spans 15 amino acids. The germline V gene encodes CDR1 SGHAT and CDR2 FQNNGV. Trimming pared 1 base from V and 10 bases from J, leaving 14 bases between. CDR3 in amino acids: CASSLAAESGSPLHF. The CDR3 nucleotides are TGTGCCAGCAGCTTAGCGGCAGAGTCCGGCTCACCCCTCCACTTT.

This clonotype showed up many times. The J gene is TRBJ2-1, the V gene TRBV7-2; 10 positions agree with TRBD2. This CDR3 spans 15 amino acids. Trimming took 4 bases from V and 4 from J; bases not matched to a gene: 4. Looked up from germline, CDR1 is SGHTA and CDR2 is FQGNSA. The CDR3 coding sequence is TGTGCCAGCAGCTCGACTAGCGGGTCTTACAATGAGCAGTTCTTC. Translated, it gives CASSSTSGSYNEQFF.